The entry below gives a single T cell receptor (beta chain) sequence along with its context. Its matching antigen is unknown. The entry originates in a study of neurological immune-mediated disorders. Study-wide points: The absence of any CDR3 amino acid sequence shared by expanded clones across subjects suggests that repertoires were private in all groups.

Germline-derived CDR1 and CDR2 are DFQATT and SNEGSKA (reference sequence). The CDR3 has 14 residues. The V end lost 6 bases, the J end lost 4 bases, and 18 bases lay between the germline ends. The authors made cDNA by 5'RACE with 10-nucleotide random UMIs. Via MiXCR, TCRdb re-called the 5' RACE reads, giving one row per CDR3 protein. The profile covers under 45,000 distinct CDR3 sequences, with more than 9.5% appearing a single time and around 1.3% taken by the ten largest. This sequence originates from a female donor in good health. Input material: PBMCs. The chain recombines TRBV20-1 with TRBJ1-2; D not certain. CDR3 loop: CSAPFGDYVYGYTF. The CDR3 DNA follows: TGCAGTGCCCCATTCGGGGATTATGTCTATGGCTACACCTTC.